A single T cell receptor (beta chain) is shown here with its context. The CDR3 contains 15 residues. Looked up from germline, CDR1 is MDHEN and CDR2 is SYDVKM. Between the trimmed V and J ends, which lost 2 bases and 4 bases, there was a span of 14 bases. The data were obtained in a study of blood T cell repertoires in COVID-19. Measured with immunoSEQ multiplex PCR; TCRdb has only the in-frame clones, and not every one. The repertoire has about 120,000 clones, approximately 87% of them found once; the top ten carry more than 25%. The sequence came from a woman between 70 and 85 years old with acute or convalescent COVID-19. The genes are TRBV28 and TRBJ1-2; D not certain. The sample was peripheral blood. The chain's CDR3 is CASSLGLDGSYGYTF. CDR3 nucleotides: TGTGCCAGCAGTTTAGGACTGGACGGGAGCTATGGCTACACCTTC.